The present T cell receptor (beta chain) was sequenced within a study of cytomegalovirus exposure and HLA in healthy donors. Study-wide results and limits: It was shown in a later analysis that HLA-associated TCR beta chains were more clonally expanded than other, equally common chains. Common viral pathogens seemed to be connected with several of the most significant clusters, according to a later analysis.

The CDR3 length is 14 residues. The germline gives CDR1 SGHTA, CDR2 FQGNSA. V was trimmed by 4 bases and J by 2 bases, leaving 12 bases between them. 60 Vbeta and 13 Jbeta primers were used in PCR. This table comes from immunoSEQ multiplex PCR, and its TCRdb copy is limited to in-frame clones, with some not included. The sample holds fewer than 85,000 clones, about 78% seen once. Each donor was healthy, and each was a bone marrow donor. Regarding this clone: What it binds is unknown.

Sequencing used PBMCs. This TCR was sampled from a woman in her thirties or forties in good health and CMV-seropositive. The V gene is TRBV7-2, the J gene TRBJ2-7; the D gene is possibly TRBD2 (6 bases). The CDR3 DNA sequence: TGTGCCAGCAGCTACGACGCGGGGACCTACGAGCAGTACTTC. This sequence encodes CASSYDAGTYEQYF.